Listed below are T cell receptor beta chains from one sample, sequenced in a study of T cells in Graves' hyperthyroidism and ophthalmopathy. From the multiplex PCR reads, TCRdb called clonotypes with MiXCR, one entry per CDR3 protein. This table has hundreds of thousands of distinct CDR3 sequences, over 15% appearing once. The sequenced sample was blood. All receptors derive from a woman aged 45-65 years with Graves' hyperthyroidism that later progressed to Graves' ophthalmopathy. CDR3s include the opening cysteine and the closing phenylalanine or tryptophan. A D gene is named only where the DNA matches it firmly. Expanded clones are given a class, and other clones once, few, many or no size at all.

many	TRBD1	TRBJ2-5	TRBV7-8	TGTGCCAGCAGCTTAGTAGGGACAGGGGGCGGTGAGACCCAGTACTTC	CASSLVGTGGGETQYF
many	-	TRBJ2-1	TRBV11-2	TGTGCCAGCAGCCCACGGACGATTTTTTACAATGAGCAGTTCTTC	CASSPRTIFYNEQFF
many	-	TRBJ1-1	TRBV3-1	TGTGCCAGCAGCCAAGGTAGAGGGACGGGGGGGGCTGAAGCTTTCTTT	CASSQGRGTGGAEAFF
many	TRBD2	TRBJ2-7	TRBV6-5	TGTGCCAGCAGTTCGACTAGCGGGGGAACCTACGAGCAGTACTTC	CASSSTSGGTYEQYF
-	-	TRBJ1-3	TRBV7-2	TGTGCCAGCAGCTTAGTGCCGGGGTCCAGCTCTGGAAACACCATATATTTT	CASSLVPGSSSGNTIYF
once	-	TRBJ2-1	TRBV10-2	TGCGCCAGCAGTGAGGGGGAATACAATGAGCAGTTCTTC	CASSEGEYNEQFF
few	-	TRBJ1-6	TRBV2	TGTGCCAGCAGTGAATGGGGGGGGCGGAATAATTCACCCCTCCACTTT	CASSEWGGRNNSPLHF
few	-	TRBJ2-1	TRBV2	TGTGCCAGCAGTGAAGCTTCTGGGAATAGGGGCCCCTACAATGAGCAGTTCTTC	CASSEASGNRGPYNEQFF
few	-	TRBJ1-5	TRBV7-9	TGTGCCAGCAGCCTCGCCGGGACGTCTAGCAATCAGCCCCAGCATTTT	CASSLAGTSSNQPQHF
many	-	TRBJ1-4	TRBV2	TGTGCCAGCAACGTGGGAGGAACTAATGAAAAACTGTTTTTT	CASNVGGTNEKLFF
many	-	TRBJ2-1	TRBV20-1	TGCAGTCCACAGGGGGGGCGGGGGAGTGAGCAGTTCTTC	CSPQGGRGSEQFF
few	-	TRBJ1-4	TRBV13	TGTGCCAGCAGTGAGACGGGGGGGTCAACTAATGAAAAACTGTTTTTT	CASSETGGSTNEKLFF
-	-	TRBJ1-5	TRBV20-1	TGCAGTGCTAGTCCAGGGGTATATTATAATAGCAATCAGCCCCAGCATTTT	CSASPGVYYNSNQPQHF
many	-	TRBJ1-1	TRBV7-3	TGTGCCAGCAGCTTATCCTCCGATAACAATGAAGCTTTCTTT	CASSLSSDNNEAFF
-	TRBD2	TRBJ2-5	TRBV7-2	TGTGCCAGCAGCTTAGAAGAAGCGGGGGGGCCGATCGGAGAGACCCAGTACTTC	CASSLEEAGGPIGETQYF
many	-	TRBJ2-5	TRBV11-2	TGTGCCAGCAGCTTAGGAGTGGGGACGCAAGGGGAGACCCAGTACTTC	CASSLGVGTQGETQYF
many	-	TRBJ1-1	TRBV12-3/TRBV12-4	TGTGCCAGCAGTTTAGGTATCATGAACACTGAAGCTTTCTTT	CASSLGIMNTEAFF
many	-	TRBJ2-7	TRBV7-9	TGTGCCAGCAGCTTAGTCGGCTCAGTGGACGAGCAGTACTTC	CASSLVGSVDEQYF
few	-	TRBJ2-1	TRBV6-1	TGTGCCAGCAGCGACGCCGGCGATGAGCAGTTCTTC	CASSDAGDEQFF
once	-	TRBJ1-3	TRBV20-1	TGCAGTGCTAGCGACGGATCTGGAAACACCATATATTTT	CSASDGSGNTIYF
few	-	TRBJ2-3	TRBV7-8	TGTGCCAGCAGACCTCTCGGGACACGGGCAGATACGCAGTATTTT	CASRPLGTRADTQYF
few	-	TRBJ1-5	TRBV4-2	TGTGCCAGCAGCCAAGATAGAGCCCGGGGTAGTCAGCCCCAGCATTTT	CASSQDRARGSQPQHF
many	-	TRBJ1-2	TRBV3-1	TGTGCCAGCAGCCAAGATGGTAGAGCAATCAGCTATTATAACTATGGCTACACCTTC	CASSQDGRAISYYNYGYTF
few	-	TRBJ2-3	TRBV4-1	TGCGCCAGCAGCCCCGAGCGGGGCACAGATACGCAGTATTTT	CASSPERGTDTQYF
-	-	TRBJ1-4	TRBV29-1	TGCAGCGCCCGAAATGCAACTAATGAAAAACTGTTTTTT	CSARNATNEKLFF
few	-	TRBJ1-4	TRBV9	TGTGCCAGCAGCGAAGACGGGATGAATGAAAAACTGTTTTTT	CASSEDGMNEKLFF
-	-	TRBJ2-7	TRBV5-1	TGCGCCAGCAGTTCCGACGAAGACGAGCAGTACTTC	CASSSDEDEQYF
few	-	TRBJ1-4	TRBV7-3	TGTGCCAGCAGCCCGGCGGGGGCGGGAACAACTAATGAAAAACTGTTTTTT	CASSPAGAGTTNEKLFF
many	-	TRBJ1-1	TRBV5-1	TGCGCCAGCAGCTTGACCTTTGACAGCCTAACTGAAGCTTTCTTT	CASSLTFDSLTEAFF
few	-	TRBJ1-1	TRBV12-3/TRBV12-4	TGTGCCAGCAGCCAGGGATGGCTTGAAGCTTTCTTT	CASSQGWLEAFF
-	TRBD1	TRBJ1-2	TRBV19	TGTGCCAGTAGTGAACAGGGGATGTGGTATGGCTACACCTTC	CASSEQGMWYGYTF
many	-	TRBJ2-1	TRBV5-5	TGTGCCAGCAGCTTAGCAGGGGGGAGACCCTACAATGAGCAGTTCTTC	CASSLAGGRPYNEQFF
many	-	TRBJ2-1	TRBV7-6	TGTGCCAGCAGCTTAATCCGGTACAATGAGCAGTTCTTC	CASSLIRYNEQFF
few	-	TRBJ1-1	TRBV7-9	TGTGCCAGCCTCCCTGAAGCTTTCTTT	CASLPEAFF
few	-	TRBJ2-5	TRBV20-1	TGCAGTGCTAGTGCCCCCCCTCCACACAGGGTCGGGGCCCAGTACTTC	CSASAPPPHRVGAQYF
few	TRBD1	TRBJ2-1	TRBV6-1	TGTGCCAGCAGCGAAATCCGGACAGGGCTCTACAATGAGCAGTTCTTC	CASSEIRTGLYNEQFF
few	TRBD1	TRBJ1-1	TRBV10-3	TGTGCCATCAGTGAGTCGAGGAACAGGGGGAACACTGAAGCTTTCTTT	CAISESRNRGNTEAFF
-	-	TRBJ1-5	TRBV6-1	TGTGCCAGCATGAATAGAAGAGAGTATCAGCCCCAGCATTTT	CASMNRREYQPQHF
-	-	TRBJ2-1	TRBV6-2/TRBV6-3	TGTGCCAGCAGTTACTTTTCCTCGAACAATGAGCAGTTCTTC	CASSYFSSNNEQFF
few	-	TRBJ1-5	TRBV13	TGTGCCAGCGGGTTTAGGGGGAATAGCAATCAGCCCCAGCATTTT	CASGFRGNSNQPQHF
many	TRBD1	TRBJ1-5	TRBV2	TGTGCCAGCAGGACGGGACAGGGTCCTAATCAGCCCCAGCATTTT	CASRTGQGPNQPQHF
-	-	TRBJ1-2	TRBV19	TGTGCCAGTAGTCACCCCGGGACCACCTATGGCTACACCTTC	CASSHPGTTYGYTF
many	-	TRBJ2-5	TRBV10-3	TGTGCCATCAGTGAGCTCCAAGAGACCCAGTACTTC	CAISELQETQYF
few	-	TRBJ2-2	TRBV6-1	TGTGCCAGCACCACCTCGAGTGGCACCGGGGAGCTGTTTTTT	CASTTSSGTGELFF
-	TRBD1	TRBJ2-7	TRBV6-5	TGTGCCAGCAGTTACGGTCAGGGGGCAGGGGAGCAGTACTTC	CASSYGQGAGEQYF